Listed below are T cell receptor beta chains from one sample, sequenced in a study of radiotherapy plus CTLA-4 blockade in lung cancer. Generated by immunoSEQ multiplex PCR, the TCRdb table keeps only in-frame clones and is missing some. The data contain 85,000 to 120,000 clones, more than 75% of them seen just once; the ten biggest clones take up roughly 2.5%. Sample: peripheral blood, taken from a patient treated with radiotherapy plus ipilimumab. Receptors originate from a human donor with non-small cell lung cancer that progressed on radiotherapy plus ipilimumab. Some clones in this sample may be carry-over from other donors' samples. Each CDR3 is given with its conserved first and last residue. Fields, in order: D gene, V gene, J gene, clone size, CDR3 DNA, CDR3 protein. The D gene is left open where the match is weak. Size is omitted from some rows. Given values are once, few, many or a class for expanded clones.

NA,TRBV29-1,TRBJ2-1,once,TGCAGCGTTGAAGGGCTGGTGCCGTACAATGAGCAGTTCTTC,CSVEGLVPYNEQFF
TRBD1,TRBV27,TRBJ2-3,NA,TGTGCCAGCATCGTTGTGGGACAGCACACAGATACGCAGTATTTT,CASIVVGQHTDTQYF
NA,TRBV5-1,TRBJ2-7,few,TGCGCCAGCAGCCATGATGGACATACCAACTACGAGCAGTACTTC,CASSHDGHTNYEQYF
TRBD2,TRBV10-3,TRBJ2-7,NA,TGTGCCATCAGCCAACTAGCGGCGACCTACGAGCAGTACTTC,CAISQLAATYEQYF
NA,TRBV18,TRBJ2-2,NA,TGTGCCAGCTCACCCTTCGTCCAGGGAAACCCTGCACGGGGTCACTTATCGAACACCGGGGAGCTGTTTTTT,CASSPFVQGNPARGHLSNTGELFF
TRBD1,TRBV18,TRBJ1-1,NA,TGTGCCAGCTCACGTGACAGGGCCACTGAAGCTTTCTTT,CASSRDRATEAFF
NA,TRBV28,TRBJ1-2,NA,TGTGCCAGCAGCTCGACAAACCTTAGGGGCTACACCTTC,CASSSTNLRGYTF
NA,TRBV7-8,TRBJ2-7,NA,TGTGCCAGCAGCTTAGACAGATCCTCCTACGAGCAGTACTTC,CASSLDRSSYEQYF
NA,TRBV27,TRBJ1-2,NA,TGTGCCAGCAGTTCAAAGGGGTGGGGTACCTATGGCTACACCTTC,CASSSKGWGTYGYTF
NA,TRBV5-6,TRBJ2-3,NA,TGTGCCAGCACCCTTGAGGGGTCGCAGTATTTT,CASTLEGSQYF
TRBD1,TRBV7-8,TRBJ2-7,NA,TGTGCCAGCAGCGGACAGGGACAGGGGTACGAGCAGTACTTC,CASSGQGQGYEQYF
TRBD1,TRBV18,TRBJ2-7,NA,TGTGCCAGCTCACCGTACCGACAGGGGAGCAACGAGCAGTACTTC,CASSPYRQGSNEQYF
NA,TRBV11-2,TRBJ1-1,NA,TGTGCCAGCAGCCTGGCGGGCGGCAACACTGAAGCTTTCTTT,CASSLAGGNTEAFF
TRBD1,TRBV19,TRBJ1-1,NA,TGTGCCAGTAGTCCACGGGACAGGGGATACACTGAAGCTTTCTTT,CASSPRDRGYTEAFF
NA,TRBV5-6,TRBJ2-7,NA,TGTGCCAGCAGCTTTAGCGGTTACGAGCAGTACTTC,CASSFSGYEQYF
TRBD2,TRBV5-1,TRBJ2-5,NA,TGCGCCAGCAGCTCTAGCGGGGGGGCGGAAGAGACCCAGTACTTC,CASSSSGGAEETQYF
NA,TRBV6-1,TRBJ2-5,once,TGTGCCAGCAGTGAAGCCAGCGCGGGCAGGGGAATGAAGACCCAGTACTTC,CASSEASAGRGMKTQYF
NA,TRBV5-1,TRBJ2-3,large,TGCGCCAGCAGCTTTGGGGGCCAGGTCACAGATACGCAGTATTTT,CASSFGGQVTDTQYF
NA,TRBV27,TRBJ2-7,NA,TGTGCCAGCAGTCGCATGGACGGATACGAGCAGTACTTC,CASSRMDGYEQYF
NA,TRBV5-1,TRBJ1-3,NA,TGCGCCAGCAGCTGGGACGCTGGAAACACCATATATTTT,CASSWDAGNTIYF
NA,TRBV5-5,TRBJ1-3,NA,TGTGCCAGCAGCTTGCCCCCAGGGTACGGAAACACCATATATTTT,CASSLPPGYGNTIYF